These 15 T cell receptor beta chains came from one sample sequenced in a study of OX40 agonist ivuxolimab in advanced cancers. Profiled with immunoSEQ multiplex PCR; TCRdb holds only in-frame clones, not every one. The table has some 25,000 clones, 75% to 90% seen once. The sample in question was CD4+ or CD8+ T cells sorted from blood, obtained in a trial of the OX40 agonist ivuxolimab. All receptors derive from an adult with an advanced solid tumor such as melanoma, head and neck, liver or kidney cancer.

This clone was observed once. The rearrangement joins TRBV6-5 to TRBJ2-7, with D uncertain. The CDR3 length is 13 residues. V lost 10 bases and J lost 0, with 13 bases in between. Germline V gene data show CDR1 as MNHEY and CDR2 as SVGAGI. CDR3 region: CATSPGSSYEQYF. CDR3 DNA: TGTGCCACTTCCCCGGGCAGCTCCTACGAGCAGTACTTC.

The CDR3 nucleotides read TGTGCCAGTAGCAATGGTGGGGGCGAGACCCAGTACTTC. Its protein product is CASSNGGGETQYF. V and J are TRBV19 and TRBJ2-5; a possible D gene is TRBD1 (6 bases). The ends were cut back, 6 bases at V and 5 bases at J, with 13 bases in the middle. Germline CDR1 is LNHDA and CDR2 is SQIVND (reference sequence). The CDR3 loop spans 13 amino acids.

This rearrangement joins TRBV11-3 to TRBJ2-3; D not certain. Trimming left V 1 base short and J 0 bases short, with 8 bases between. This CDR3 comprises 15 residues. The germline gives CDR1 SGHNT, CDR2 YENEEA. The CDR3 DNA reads TGTGCCAGCAGCTTAGGAGGCATTAGCACAGATACGCAGTATTTT. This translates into CASSLGGISTDTQYF.

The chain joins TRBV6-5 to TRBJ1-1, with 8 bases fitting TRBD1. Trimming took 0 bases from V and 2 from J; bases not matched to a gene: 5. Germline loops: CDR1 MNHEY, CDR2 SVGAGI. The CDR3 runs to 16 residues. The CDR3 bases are TGTGCCAGCAGTTACTCCCGGACAGGGAGTAACACTGAAGCTTTCTTT. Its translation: CASSYSRTGSNTEAFF.

This chain's CDR3 is CASSPGQGAYEQYF. As DNA, the CDR3 is TGTGCCAGCAGCCCCGGACAAGGAGCCTACGAGCAGTACTTC. The genes are TRBV7-7 and TRBJ2-7, with D possibly TRBD1 on 5 matching bases. The germline V gene encodes CDR1 SSHAT and CDR2 FNYEAQ (reference sequence). The V end lost 5 bases, the J end lost 2 bases, and 13 bases lay between the germline ends. The CDR3 contains 14 residues.

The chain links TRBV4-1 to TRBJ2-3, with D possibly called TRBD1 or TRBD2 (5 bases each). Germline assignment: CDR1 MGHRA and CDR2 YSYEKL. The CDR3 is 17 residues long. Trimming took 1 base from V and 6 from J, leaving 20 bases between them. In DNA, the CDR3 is TGCGCCAGCAGCCAAGGAGGGACCCCCCGATTGTCGGATACGCAGTATTTT. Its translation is CASSQGGTPRLSDTQYF.

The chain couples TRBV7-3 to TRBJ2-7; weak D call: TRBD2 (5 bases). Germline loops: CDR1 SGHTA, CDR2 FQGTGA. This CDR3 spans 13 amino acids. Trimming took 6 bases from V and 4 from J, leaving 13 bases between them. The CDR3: CASSPGLSYEQYF. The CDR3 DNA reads TGTGCCAGCAGTCCAGGACTGAGTTACGAGCAGTACTTC.

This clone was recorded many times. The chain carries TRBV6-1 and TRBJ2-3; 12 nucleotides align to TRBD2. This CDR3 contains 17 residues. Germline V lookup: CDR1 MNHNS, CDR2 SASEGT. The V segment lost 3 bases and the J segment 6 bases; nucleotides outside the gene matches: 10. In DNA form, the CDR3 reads TGTGCCAGCAGTGACAAACTAGCGGGAGGCCCTTCGGATACGCAGTATTTT. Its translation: CASSDKLAGGPSDTQYF.

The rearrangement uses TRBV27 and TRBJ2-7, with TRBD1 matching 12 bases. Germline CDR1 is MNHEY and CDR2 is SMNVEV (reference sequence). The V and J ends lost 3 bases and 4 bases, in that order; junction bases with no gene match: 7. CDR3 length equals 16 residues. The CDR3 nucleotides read TGTGCCAGCAGTTTCTTTGGGACAGGGGGCCTGTACGAGCAGTACTTC. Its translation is CASSFFGTGGLYEQYF.

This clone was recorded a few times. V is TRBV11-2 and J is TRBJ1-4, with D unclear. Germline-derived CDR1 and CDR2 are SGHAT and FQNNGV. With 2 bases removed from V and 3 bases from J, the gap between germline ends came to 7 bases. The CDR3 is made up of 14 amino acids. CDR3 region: CASSLYAANEKLFF. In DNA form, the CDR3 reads TGTGCCAGCAGCTTATATGCAGCTAATGAAAAACTGTTTTTT.

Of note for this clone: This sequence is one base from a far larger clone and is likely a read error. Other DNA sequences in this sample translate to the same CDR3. The chain's CDR3 is CASSLYTLQDYGYTF. In DNA, the CDR3 is TGCGCCAGCAGCTTATATACACTCCAGGACTATGGCTACACCTTC. The chain couples TRBV5-1 to TRBJ1-2; D ambiguous. The CDR3 extends over 15 amino acids. Trimming took 2 bases from V and 3 from J, leaving 14 bases between them. From germline, CDR1 is SGHRS and CDR2 YFSETQ.

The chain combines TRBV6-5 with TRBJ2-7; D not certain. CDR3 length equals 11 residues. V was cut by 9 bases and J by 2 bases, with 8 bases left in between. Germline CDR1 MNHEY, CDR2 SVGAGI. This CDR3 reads CASHGPYEQYF. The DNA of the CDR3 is TGTGCCAGTCACGGGCCCTACGAGCAGTACTTC.

The CDR3 nucleotides are TGTGCCAGCAGCTACAGCGGACCGAGCTCCTACGAGCAGTACTTC. It encodes CASSYSGPSSYEQYF. The V call is TRBV6-6, the J call TRBJ2-7, with D possibly matching TRBD2 (5 bases). The ends were cut back, 6 bases at V and 0 bases at J, with 15 bases in the middle. Germline V CDR1 and CDR2: MNHNY, SVGAGI (reference sequence). The CDR3 runs to 15 residues.

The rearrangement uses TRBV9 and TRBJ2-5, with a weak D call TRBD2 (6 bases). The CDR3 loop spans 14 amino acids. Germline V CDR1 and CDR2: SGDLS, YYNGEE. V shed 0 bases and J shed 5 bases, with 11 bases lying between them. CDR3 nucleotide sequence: TGTGCCAGCAGCGTAGTATCGGGGGACGAGACCCAGTACTTC. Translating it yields CASSVVSGDETQYF.

The CDR3 sequence is CASHPRAPGRNEQFF. The CDR3 DNA is TGTGCCAGTCACCCCCGGGCTCCCGGGCGCAATGAGCAGTTCTTC. V and J are TRBV27 and TRBJ2-1; D unclear. Per the germline V gene, CDR1 is MNHEY and CDR2 is SMNVEV (reference sequence). The CDR3 runs 15 residues. The ends were cut back, 9 bases at V and 6 bases at J, with 21 bases in the middle.